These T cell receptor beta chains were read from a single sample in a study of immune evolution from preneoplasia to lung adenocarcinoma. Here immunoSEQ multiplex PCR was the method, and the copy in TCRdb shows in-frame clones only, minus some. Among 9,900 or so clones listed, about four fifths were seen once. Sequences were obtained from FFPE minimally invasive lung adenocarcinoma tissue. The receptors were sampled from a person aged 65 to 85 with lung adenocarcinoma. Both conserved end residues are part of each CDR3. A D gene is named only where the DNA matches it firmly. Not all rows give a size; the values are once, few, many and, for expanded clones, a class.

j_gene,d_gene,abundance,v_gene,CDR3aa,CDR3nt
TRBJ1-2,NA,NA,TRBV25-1,CATPPGVLNYGYTF,TGTGCCACCCCCCCTGGGGTACTTAACTATGGCTACACCTTC
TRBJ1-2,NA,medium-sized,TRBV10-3,CAISDEGDYGYTF,TGTGCCATCAGTGACGAAGGGGACTATGGCTACACCTTC
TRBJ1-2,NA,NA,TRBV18,CASSPTGSVYGYTF,TGTGCCAGCTCACCAACGGGTTCAGTCTATGGCTACACCTTC
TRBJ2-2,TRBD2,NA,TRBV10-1,CASSSTGGVTGELFF,TGCGCCAGCAGTTCAACTGGGGGGGTCACCGGGGAGCTGTTTTTT
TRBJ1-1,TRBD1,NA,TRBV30,CAWSRQGDTEAFF,TGTGCCTGGAGTCGGCAGGGGGACACTGAAGCTTTCTTT
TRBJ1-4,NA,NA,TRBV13,CASSLKSWATNEKLFF,TGTGCCAGCAGCTTAAAGTCATGGGCAACTAATGAAAAACTGTTTTTT
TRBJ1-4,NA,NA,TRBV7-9,CASSFEREKLFF,TGTGCCAGCAGCTTCGAGAGGGAAAAACTGTTTTTT
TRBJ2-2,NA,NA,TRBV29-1,CSVAFGTGELFF,TGCAGCGTTGCATTCGGAACCGGGGAGCTGTTTTTT
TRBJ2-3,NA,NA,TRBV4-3,CASSQDPLPTTPVTDTQYF,TGCGCCAGCAGCCAAGATCCCCTCCCGACTACCCCTGTTACAGATACGCAGTATTTT
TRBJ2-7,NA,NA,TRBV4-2,CASTKSTGSYEQYF,TGTGCCAGCACTAAATCGACAGGCTCCTACGAGCAGTACTTC
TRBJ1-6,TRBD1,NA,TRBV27,CASSFGDRQGSPLHF,TGTGCCAGCAGCTTCGGGGACAGACAAGGCTCACCCCTCCACTTT
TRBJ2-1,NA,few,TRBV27,CASREGTGTVYNEQFF,TGTGCCAGCCGGGAAGGGACGGGAACGGTCTACAATGAGCAGTTCTTC
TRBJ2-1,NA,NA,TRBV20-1,CSAGPYNEQFF,TGCAGTGCAGGTCCGTACAATGAGCAGTTCTTC